Sequencing of this T cell receptor beta chain was carried out in a study of blood T cell repertoires in COVID-19. Study in general: Nucleic acid was either cDNA or gDNA, and it came from T cells, B-cell-depleted T cells, or PBMCs.

This clone came up once. The CDR3 extends over 19 amino acids. Profiling relied on immunoSEQ multiplex PCR, and the TCRdb table lists in-frame clones only, not all of them. The sample shows about 77,000 clones, roughly nine tenths of them seen only once. This TCR derives from an elderly woman with active or convalescent COVID-19. This rearrangement joins TRBV21-1 to TRBJ1-3; whether TRBD1, the table's D call, matches the DNA was not checked. TRBV21-1 is assigned pseudogene status. The sample taken for sequencing was peripheral blood. The CDR3 DNA sequence: TGTGCCAGCAGCAAAGATGAGAGGGACACAGGGGTGGCTGGAAACACCATATATTTT. Translation gives CASSKDERDTGVAGNTIYF.